The rows below give T cell receptor beta chains drawn from one sample of a study of T cell responses to AZD1222 COVID-19 vaccine. The data were produced by immunoSEQ multiplex PCR, yet TCRdb's version contains in-frame clones alone and is incomplete. Here the sample spans about 120,000 clones, about 86% being singletons. The starting material was peripheral blood, obtained on day 0 of AZD1222 vaccination. These receptors were taken from an adult in good health. CDR3s include the opening cysteine and the closing phenylalanine or tryptophan. The D gene is left open where the match is weak. Part of the rows lack a size; the others show once, few, many or a class for expanded clones.

J gene	V gene	D gene	clone size	CDR3 DNA	CDR3 protein
TRBJ2-7	TRBV7-3	TRBD1	NA	TGTGCCAGCAGCCCGGGACAGGGGTTGAAGTACGAGCAGTACTTC	CASSPGQGLKYEQYF
TRBJ2-2	TRBV19	NA	few	TGTGCCAGTAGACTGAGCTTGAACACCGGGGAGCTGTTTTTT	CASRLSLNTGELFF
TRBJ2-5	TRBV19	TRBD1	once	TGTGCCAGTAGCAAAACAGGGGCCCAAGGGACCCAGTACTTC	CASSKTGAQGTQYF
TRBJ1-4	TRBV28	NA	NA	TGTGCCAGCCGGAGGGGCAAGGGGACTAATGAAAAACTGTTTTTT	CASRRGKGTNEKLFF
TRBJ1-5	TRBV5-1	NA	once	TGCGCCAGCAGCGGGGATAGCAATCAGCCCCAGCATTTT	CASSGDSNQPQHF
TRBJ2-7	TRBV19	NA	NA	TGTGCCAGTAGTGAGAACGGGGCGCGGATCTACGAGCAGTACTTC	CASSENGARIYEQYF
TRBJ1-2	TRBV9	TRBD1	NA	TGTGCCAGCAGCGTTACCGGGACAGGGAACGATGTCTATGGCTACACCTTC	CASSVTGTGNDVYGYTF
TRBJ1-3	TRBV5-3	TRBD1	NA	TGTGCCAGAAGCCCCGGGACAGCCTCTGGAAACACCATATATTTT	CARSPGTASGNTIYF
TRBJ1-2	TRBV6-1	TRBD1	NA	TGTGCCACGACCTTTGGGACAGGCAACTATGGCTACACCTTC	CATTFGTGNYGYTF
TRBJ2-1	TRBV10-1	NA	NA	TGCGCCAGCAGTGAGCTCAGGAGCTCCTACAATGAGCAGTTCTTC	CASSELRSSYNEQFF
TRBJ2-1	TRBV6-5	TRBD2	NA	TGTGCCAGCAGCTACCCGGGGAAAGCGGGGGACAATGAGCAGTTCTTC	CASSYPGKAGDNEQFF
TRBJ1-4	TRBV30	NA	NA	TGTGCCTGGAGTGGCCATTCTCGGCCTCCAAGGCCGCCTTCTAATGAAAAACTGTTTTTT	CAWSGHSRPPRPPSNEKLFF
TRBJ1-2	TRBV25-1	NA	NA	TGTGCCAGCGCAGGACAGTTCTATGGCTACACCTTC	CASAGQFYGYTF
TRBJ1-1	TRBV5-1	NA	NA	TGCGCCAGCAGCTTGGCCAGGGTGAACACTGAAGCTTTCTTT	CASSLARVNTEAFF
TRBJ2-7	TRBV18	TRBD1	NA	TGTGCCAGCTCACCAAGGGACAGAATTCCCTACGAGCAGTACTTC	CASSPRDRIPYEQYF
TRBJ2-7	TRBV5-4	NA	NA	TGTGCCAGCAGCTTGGGCGGGGTTATTAATACCTACGAGCAGTACTTC	CASSLGGVINTYEQYF
TRBJ1-2	TRBV3-1/TRBV3-2	NA	NA	TGTGCCAGCAGCCAAGATACGGGATCTAACTATGGCTACACCTTC	CASSQDTGSNYGYTF
TRBJ1-2	TRBV6-5	NA	NA	TGTGCCAGCAGTTACGATACAAGAGAATATGGCTACACCTTC	CASSYDTREYGYTF
TRBJ1-1	TRBV6-5	TRBD1	NA	TGTGCCAGCAGGCCTACAGGGGCTGAAGCTTTCTTT	CASRPTGAEAFF
TRBJ1-6	TRBV6-5	NA	NA	TGTGCCAGCAGCATCTCCTTGGGGGGGGGACCACCCCTCCACTTT	CASSISLGGGPPLHF
TRBJ2-2	TRBV7-9	NA	NA	TGTGCCAGCAGCTGGGACCGGAACACCGGGGAGCTGTTTTTT	CASSWDRNTGELFF
TRBJ1-2	TRBV7-9	NA	NA	TGTGCCAGCAGCTTATCCGGGGGCGGTAGTGCTGGCTACACCTTC	CASSLSGGGSAGYTF
TRBJ1-4	TRBV19	TRBD1	NA	TGTGCCAGTAGCCAACAGACAGGGCTTAATGAAAAACTGTTTTTT	CASSQQTGLNEKLFF
TRBJ1-1	TRBV5-1	NA	NA	TGCGCCAGCAGCTTGGGGGGATCAATGAACACTGAAGCTTTCTTT	CASSLGGSMNTEAFF
TRBJ2-2	TRBV7-3	TRBD2	NA	TGTGCCAGCACCAAATCTAGCGGGGGGAACACCGGGGAGCTGTTTTTT	CASTKSSGGNTGELFF
TRBJ2-1	TRBV7-2	TRBD2	NA	TGTGCCAGCAGCTCAATAGCGGGGGGCCCCTTGGGGGAGCAGTTCTTC	CASSSIAGGPLGEQFF
TRBJ1-3	TRBV28	NA	NA	TGTGCCAGCGGCTCGAGGAGGGCAGGTGGAAACACCATATATTTT	CASGSRRAGGNTIYF
TRBJ1-2	TRBV28	TRBD1	few	TGTGCCAGCAGTTCTCACCGGGGAGACAGGGGCCGTGGCTACACCTTC	CASSSHRGDRGRGYTF
TRBJ1-2	TRBV25-1	NA	once	TGTGCCAGCAGTGGACAGCCCTCTTTTATGGATGGCTACACCTTC	CASSGQPSFMDGYTF
TRBJ2-3	TRBV4-3	NA	NA	TGCGCCAGCAGCCAATCACTAGTAACCACAGATACGCAGTATTTT	CASSQSLVTTDTQYF
TRBJ1-2	TRBV3-1/TRBV3-2	NA	NA	TGTGCCAGCAGCCAGCAGGGTAGCTATGGCTACACCTTC	CASSQQGSYGYTF
TRBJ2-7	TRBV2	NA	NA	TGTGCCAGCAGCTACCATGGGGAGCAGTACTTC	CASSYHGEQYF
TRBJ1-1	TRBV30	NA	few	TGTGCCTGGAGCTGGGGGAGCACTGAAGCTTTCTTT	CAWSWGSTEAFF
TRBJ1-1	TRBV6-5	NA	NA	TGTGCCAGCAGTCTTCGGTGGGGGGACACTGAAGCTTTCTTT	CASSLRWGDTEAFF
TRBJ2-1	TRBV24-1	TRBD2	NA	TGTGCCACCAGTGACTCTACTAGCGGGGGGGTCAATGAGCAGTTCTTC	CATSDSTSGGVNEQFF
TRBJ1-4	TRBV27	TRBD1	once	TGTGCCAGCAGACCAGGGGGCAAGGCTGAAAAACTGTTTTTT	CASRPGGKAEKLFF
TRBJ2-3	TRBV5-1	NA	few	TGCGCCAGCAGCCCTATCGAGCGGACCCTCGATACGCAGTATTTT	CASSPIERTLDTQYF
TRBJ1-2	TRBV5-1	NA	NA	TGCGCCAGCAGCCCAGGACTGGAGGGGCTTGGCTACACCTTC	CASSPGLEGLGYTF
TRBJ1-1	TRBV14	NA	NA	TGTGCCAGCAGCCATCTCCGGGACACTGAAGCTTTCTTT	CASSHLRDTEAFF
TRBJ1-2	TRBV12-5	TRBD1	NA	TGTGCTAGTGGCCGAACAGGGGAATATGGCTACACCTTC	CASGRTGEYGYTF
TRBJ2-1	TRBV7-3	NA	NA	TGTGCCAGCAGCTTATTAGGCCAGGGCTCCTACAATGAGCAGTTCTTC	CASSLLGQGSYNEQFF
TRBJ1-4	TRBV18	TRBD1	NA	TGTGCCAGCTGGCCGGGACAGACTAATGAAAAACTGTTTTTT	CASWPGQTNEKLFF
TRBJ1-2	TRBV2	NA	once	TGTGCCAGCAGTGCAGACGGAGCCTATGGCTACACCTTC	CASSADGAYGYTF
TRBJ2-7	TRBV29-1	NA	NA	TGCAGCGTTGGATGGAGGGGTTTCGAGCAGTACTTC	CSVGWRGFEQYF
TRBJ1-1	TRBV7-3	NA	NA	TGTGCCAGCAGCTTAACTGGTTCGACAGGTGAAGCTTTCTTT	CASSLTGSTGEAFF